Detailed here is one T cell receptor beta chain. Its specificity is unknown. These data are taken from a study of cytomegalovirus exposure and HLA in healthy donors. The overall study: Later, an analysis reported that the 95 to 150 validation repertoires had used the same platform as the 666 first-cohort repertoires. General observations from the study: In vitro data verified three CMV-associated chains as specific for CMV antigens.

V lost 6 bases and J lost 0, with 20 bases in between. CDR1 is ENHRY and CDR2 is SYGVKD in the germline V gene. The CDR3 consists of 17 residues. Clones were read by immunoSEQ multiplex PCR, and TCRdb kept only the in-frame ones, dropping some. The top ten hold less than 1.2% of the sample, which has 250,000 to 300,000 clones, approximately 83% seen once. It was the approximately 110-subject validation cohort, separate from the roughly 700-subject first cohort, to which the donors belonged. The TCR was taken from a woman under 30 in good health and CMV-seronegative. The material sequenced was PBMCs. The chain employs TRBV10-3 and TRBJ1-2, with TRBD1 as a possible D gene (6 bases). The CDR3 sequence is CAISKLQQGDSNYGYTF. The CDR3 DNA reads TGTGCCATCAGCAAGTTACAACAGGGCGACTCTAACTATGGCTACACCTTC.